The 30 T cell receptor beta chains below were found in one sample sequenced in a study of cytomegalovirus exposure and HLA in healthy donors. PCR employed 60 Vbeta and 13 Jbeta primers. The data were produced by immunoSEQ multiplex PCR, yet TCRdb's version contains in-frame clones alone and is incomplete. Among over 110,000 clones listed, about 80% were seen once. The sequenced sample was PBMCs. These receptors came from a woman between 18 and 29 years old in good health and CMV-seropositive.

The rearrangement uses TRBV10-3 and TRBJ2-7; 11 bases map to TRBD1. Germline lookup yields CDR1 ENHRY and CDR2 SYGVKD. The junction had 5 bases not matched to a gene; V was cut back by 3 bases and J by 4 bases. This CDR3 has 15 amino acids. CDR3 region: CAISERDRGKYEQYF. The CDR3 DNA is TGTGCCATCAGTGAAAGGGACAGGGGGAAATACGAGCAGTACTTC.

The CDR3 spells CASSPGLNYEQYF. CDR3 sequence (DNA): TGTGCCAGCAGCCCGGGACTGAATTACGAGCAGTACTTC. The chain links TRBV7-9 to TRBJ2-5, with TRBD2 as a possible D gene (6 bases). The DNA end is a closer match to TRBJ2-7, so the J assignment may be wrong. The length of the CDR3 is 13 residues. Germline CDR1 is SEHNR and CDR2 is FQNEAQ (reference sequence).

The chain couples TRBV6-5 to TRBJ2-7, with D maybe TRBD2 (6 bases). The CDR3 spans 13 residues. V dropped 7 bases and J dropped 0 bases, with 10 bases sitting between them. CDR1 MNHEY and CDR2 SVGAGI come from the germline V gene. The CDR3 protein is CASMGLISYEQYF. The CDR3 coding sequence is TGTGCCAGCATGGGACTCATCTCCTACGAGCAGTACTTC.

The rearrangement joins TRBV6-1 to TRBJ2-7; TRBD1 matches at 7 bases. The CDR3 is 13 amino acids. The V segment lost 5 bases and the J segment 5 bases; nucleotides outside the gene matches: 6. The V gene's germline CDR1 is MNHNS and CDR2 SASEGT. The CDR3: CASSPTDRDEQYF. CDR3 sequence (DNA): TGTGCCAGCAGTCCCACTGACAGGGACGAGCAGTACTTC.

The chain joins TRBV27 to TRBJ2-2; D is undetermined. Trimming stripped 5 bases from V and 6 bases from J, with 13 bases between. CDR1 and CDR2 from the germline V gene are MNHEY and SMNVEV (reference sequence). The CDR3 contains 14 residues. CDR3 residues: CASSLALGAGELFF. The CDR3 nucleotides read TGTGCCAGCAGTCTCGCCCTAGGCGCCGGGGAGCTGTTTTTT.

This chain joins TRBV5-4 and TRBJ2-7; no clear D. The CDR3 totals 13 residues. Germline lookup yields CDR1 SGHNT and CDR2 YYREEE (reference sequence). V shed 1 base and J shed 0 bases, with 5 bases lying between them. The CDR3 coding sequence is TGTGCCAGCAGCTTGTTGAGCTCCTACGAGCAGTACTTC. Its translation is CASSLLSSYEQYF.

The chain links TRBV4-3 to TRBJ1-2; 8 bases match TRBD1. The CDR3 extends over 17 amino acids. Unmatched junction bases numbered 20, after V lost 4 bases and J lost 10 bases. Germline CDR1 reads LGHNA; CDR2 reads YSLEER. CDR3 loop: CASSPQSDRAGSNVYTF. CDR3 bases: TGCGCCAGCAGCCCCCAATCGGACAGGGCGGGATCGAATGTCTACACCTTC.

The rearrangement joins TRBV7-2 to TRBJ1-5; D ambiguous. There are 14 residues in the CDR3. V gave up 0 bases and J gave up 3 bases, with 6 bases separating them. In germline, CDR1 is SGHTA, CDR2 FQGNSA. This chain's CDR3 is CASSLATVNQPQHF. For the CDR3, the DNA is TGTGCCAGCAGCTTAGCTACAGTCAATCAGCCCCAGCATTTT.

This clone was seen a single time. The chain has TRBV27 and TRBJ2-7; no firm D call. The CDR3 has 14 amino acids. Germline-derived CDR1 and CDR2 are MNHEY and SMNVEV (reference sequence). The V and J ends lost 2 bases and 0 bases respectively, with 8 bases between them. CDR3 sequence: CASSLQRTSYEQYF. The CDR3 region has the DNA TGTGCCAGCAGTTTACAGCGCACCTCCTACGAGCAGTACTTC.

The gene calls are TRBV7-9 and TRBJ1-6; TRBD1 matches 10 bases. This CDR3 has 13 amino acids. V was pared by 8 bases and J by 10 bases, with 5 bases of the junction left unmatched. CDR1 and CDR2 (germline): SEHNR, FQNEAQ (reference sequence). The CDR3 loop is CASQDRGRSPLHF. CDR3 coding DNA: TGTGCCAGCCAGGACAGGGGGAGGTCACCCCTCCACTTT.

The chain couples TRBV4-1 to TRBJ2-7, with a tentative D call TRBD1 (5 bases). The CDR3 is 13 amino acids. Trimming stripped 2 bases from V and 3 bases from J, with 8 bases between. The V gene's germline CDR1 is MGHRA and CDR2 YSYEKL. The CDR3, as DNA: TGCGCCAGCAGCCAATCCCAGGGCTACGAGCAGTACTTC. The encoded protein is CASSQSQGYEQYF.

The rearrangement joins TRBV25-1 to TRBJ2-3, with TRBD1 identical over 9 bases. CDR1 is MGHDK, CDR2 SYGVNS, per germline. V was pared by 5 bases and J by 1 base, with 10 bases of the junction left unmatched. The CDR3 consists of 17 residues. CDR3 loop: CASSFGFRTGGTDTQYF. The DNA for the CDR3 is TGTGCCAGCAGTTTCGGGTTTAGGACAGGGGGCACAGATACGCAGTATTTT.

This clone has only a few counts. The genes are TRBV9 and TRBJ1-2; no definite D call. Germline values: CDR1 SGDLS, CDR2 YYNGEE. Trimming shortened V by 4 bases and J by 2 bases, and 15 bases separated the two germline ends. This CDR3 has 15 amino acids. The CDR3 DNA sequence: TGTGCCAGCAGCCCGCACACCCGAATAAACTATGGCTACACCTTC. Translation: CASSPHTRINYGYTF.

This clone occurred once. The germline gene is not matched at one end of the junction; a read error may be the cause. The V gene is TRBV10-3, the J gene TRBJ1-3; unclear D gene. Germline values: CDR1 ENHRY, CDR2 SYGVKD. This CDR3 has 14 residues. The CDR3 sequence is CAIREWSSGNTIYF. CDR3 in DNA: TGTGCCATCAGGGAGTGGAGCTCTGGAAACACCATATATTTT.

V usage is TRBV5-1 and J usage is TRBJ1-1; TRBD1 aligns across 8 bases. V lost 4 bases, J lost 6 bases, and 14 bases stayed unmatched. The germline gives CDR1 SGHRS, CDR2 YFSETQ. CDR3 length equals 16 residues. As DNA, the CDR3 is TGCGCCAGCAGCCAGAAATCCGGGACAGGTTTCCCTGAAGCTTTCTTT. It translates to CASSQKSGTGFPEAFF.

The CDR3 DNA reads TGTGCCAGCAGCTCCCAGGGGGGCAACTACGAGCAGTACTTC. It yields the protein CASSSQGGNYEQYF. The V and J genes are TRBV5-6 and TRBJ2-7, with D maybe TRBD1 (7 bases). Deletions cut 3 bases from V and 3 bases from J, with 13 bases between. This CDR3 comprises 14 residues. From germline, CDR1 is SGHDT and CDR2 YYEEEE.

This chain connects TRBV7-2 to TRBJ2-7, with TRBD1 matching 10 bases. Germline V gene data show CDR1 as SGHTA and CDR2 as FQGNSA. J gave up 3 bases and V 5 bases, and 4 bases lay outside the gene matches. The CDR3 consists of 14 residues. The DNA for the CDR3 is TGTGCCAGCAGCAGACAGGGGGCAGTCTACGAGCAGTACTTC. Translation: CASSRQGAVYEQYF. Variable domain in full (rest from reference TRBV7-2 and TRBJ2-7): GAGVSQSPSNKVTEKGKDVELRCDPISGHTALYWYRQSLGQGLEFLIYFQGNSAPDKSGLPSDRFSAERTGGSVSTLTIQRTQQEDSAVYLCASSRQGAVYEQYFGPGTRLTVT.

In nucleotides, the CDR3 is TGTGCCAGTAGCGATAGCATGGGCTCCTACGAGCAGTACTTC. Its protein is CASSDSMGSYEQYF. The V call is TRBV19, the J call TRBJ2-7; no firm D call. Trimming shortened V by 6 bases and J by 0 bases, and 12 bases separated the two germline ends. The CDR3 runs to 14 residues. Germline lookup yields CDR1 LNHDA and CDR2 SQIVND (reference sequence).

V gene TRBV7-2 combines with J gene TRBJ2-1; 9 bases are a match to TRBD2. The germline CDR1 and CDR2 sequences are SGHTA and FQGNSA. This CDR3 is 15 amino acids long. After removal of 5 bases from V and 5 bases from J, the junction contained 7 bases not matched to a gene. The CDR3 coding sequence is TGTGCCAGCAGCGTCGGACTAGCGAAGAACAATGAGCAGTTCTTC. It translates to CASSVGLAKNNEQFF.

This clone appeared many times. DNA of the CDR3: TGTGCCAGCAGTGAACTAGCGGGCTCCTACAATGAGCAGTTCTTC. This encodes CASSELAGSYNEQFF. This chain connects TRBV6-1 to TRBJ2-1, with 8 bases aligning to TRBD2. V gave up 2 bases and J gave up 0 bases; unmatched junction bases: 0. This CDR3 is 15 amino acids long. The germline CDR1 and CDR2 sequences are MNHNS and SASEGT.

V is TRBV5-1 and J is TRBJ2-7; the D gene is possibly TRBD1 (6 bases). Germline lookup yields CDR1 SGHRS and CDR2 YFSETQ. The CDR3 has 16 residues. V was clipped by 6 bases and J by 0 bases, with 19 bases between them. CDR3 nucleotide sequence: TGCGCCAGCACCCGAGAGCCCAACAGGGACTCCTACGAGCAGTACTTC. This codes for CASTREPNRDSYEQYF.

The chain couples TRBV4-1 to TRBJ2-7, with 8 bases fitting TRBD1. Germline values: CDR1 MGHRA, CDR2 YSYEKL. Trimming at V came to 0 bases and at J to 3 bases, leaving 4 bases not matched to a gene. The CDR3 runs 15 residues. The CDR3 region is CASSQDRTGLYEQYF. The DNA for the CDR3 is TGCGCCAGCAGCCAAGATCGGACAGGGCTCTACGAGCAGTACTTC.

The CDR3 nucleotides are TGTGCCAGCAGTGAAGGCATCAGGGTAAGCGAGCAGTACTTC. Its protein product is CASSEGIRVSEQYF. The chain couples TRBV2 to TRBJ2-7, with D possibly matching TRBD1 (5 bases). Germline V gene sequence: CDR1 SNHLY, CDR2 FYNNEI. The ends were cut back, 1 base at V and 6 bases at J, with 13 bases in the middle. This CDR3 has 14 amino acids.

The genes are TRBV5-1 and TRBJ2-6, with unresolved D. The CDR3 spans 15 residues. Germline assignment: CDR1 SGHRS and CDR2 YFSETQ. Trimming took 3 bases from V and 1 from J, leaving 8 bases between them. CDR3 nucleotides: TGCGCCAGCAGCTCCCCGGGTTCTGGGGCCAACGTCCTGACTTTC. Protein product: CASSSPGSGANVLTF.

CDR3 sequence (DNA): TGTGCCAGCAGCTCATCCGGGACAGGGGGTCGGGCTTTCTTT. Protein: CASSSSGTGGRAFF. The genes are TRBV28 and TRBJ1-1; TRBD1 agrees at 11 bases. CDR1 is MDHEN, CDR2 SYDVKM, per germline. V trimming: 6 bases; J trimming: 11 bases; junction bases outside the gene matches: 11. The CDR3 has 14 residues. Supplemented by reference TRBV28 and TRBJ1-1, the full variable domain reads DVKVTQSSRYLVKRTGEKVFLECVQDMDHENMFWYRQDPGLGLRLIYFSYDVKMKEKGDIPEGYSVSREKKERFSLILESASTNQTSMYLCASSSSGTGGRAFFGQGTRLTVV.

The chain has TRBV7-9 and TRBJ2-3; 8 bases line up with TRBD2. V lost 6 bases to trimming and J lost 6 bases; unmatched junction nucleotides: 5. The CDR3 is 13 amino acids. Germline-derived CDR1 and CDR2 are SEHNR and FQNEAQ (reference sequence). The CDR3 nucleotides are TGTGCCAGCAGTCCGGGGGGGCCCGATACGCAGTATTTT. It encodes CASSPGGPDTQYF.

In nucleotides, the CDR3 is TGTGCCAGCAGCTCCCAGGGAATCGCGAACACCGGGGAGCTGTTTTTT. Residues: CASSSQGIANTGELFF. The V gene is TRBV7-2, the J gene TRBJ2-2; tentatively, D is TRBD1 (5 bases). The V end lost 4 bases, the J end lost 0 bases, and 12 bases lay between the germline ends. The CDR3 totals 16 residues. Germline V gene sequence: CDR1 SGHTA, CDR2 FQGNSA.

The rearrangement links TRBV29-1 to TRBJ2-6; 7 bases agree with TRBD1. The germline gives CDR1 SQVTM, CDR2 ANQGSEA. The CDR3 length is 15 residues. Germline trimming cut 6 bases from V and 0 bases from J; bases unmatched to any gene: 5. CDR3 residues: CSVSTGRSGANVLTF. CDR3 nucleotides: TGCAGCGTATCGACAGGGCGCTCTGGGGCCAACGTCCTGACTTTC.

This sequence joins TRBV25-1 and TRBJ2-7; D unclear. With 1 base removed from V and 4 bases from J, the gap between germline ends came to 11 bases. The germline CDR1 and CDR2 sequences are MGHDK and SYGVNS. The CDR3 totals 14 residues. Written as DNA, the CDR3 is TGTGCCAGCAGTGAATTCGGAGCCGGGTACGAGCAGTACTTC. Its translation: CASSEFGAGYEQYF.

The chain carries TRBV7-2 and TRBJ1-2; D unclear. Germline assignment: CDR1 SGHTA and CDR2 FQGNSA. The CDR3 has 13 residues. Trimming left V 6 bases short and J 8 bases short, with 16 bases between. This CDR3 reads CASSPQIIRGYTF. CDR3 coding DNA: TGTGCCAGCAGTCCACAGATAATAAGGGGCTACACCTTC.